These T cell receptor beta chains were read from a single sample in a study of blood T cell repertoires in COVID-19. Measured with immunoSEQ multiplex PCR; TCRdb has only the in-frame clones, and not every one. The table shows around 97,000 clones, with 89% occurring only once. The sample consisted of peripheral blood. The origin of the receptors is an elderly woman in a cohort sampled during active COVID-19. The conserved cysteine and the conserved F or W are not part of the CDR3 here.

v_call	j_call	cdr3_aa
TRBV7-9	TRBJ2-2	ASSHAQASNTGELF
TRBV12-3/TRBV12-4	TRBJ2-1	ASSLSSGSEQF
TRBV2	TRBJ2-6	ASTGWSGANVLT
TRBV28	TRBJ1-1	ATALGEAF
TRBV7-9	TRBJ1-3	ASSLRRGELHGNTIY
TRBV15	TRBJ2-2	ATSRAPKEPGELF
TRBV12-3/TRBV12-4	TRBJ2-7	ASSFSNSYEQY
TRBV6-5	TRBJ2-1	ASRDRGTGEQF
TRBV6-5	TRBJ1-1	ASSLQGVKNTEAF
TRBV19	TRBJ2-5	ASSGLQYQETQY
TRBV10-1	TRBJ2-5	ASSRRTSGETQY
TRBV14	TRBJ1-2	ASSQPDRYRRSNYGYT
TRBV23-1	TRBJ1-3	ASSQSQTGASGNTIY
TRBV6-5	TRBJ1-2	ASSYSSWRSSYGYT
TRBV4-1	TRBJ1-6	ASSQASPANNSPLH
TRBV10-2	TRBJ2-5	ASSTGLKETQY
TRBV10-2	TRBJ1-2	ASSESTGSNYGYT
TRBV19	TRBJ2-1	ASSVQGTLAGGNEQF